Listed below are T cell receptor beta chains from one sample, sequenced in a study of blood T cell repertoires in COVID-19. Repertoires were generated with immunoSEQ multiplex PCR, while TCRdb's copy carries only in-frame clones and drops some. The repertoire consists of more than 70,000 clones, with approximately 80% occurring once and the leading ten covering approximately 5%. Sequencing input: peripheral blood. The receptors here all came from a woman of 80 years or more with active or convalescent COVID-19. Each CDR3 is given with its conserved first and last residue. A D gene is named only where the DNA matches it firmly. Only some rows state a clone size, as once, few, many or a class for expanded clones.

j_gene: TRBJ2-1; abundance: -; d_gene: -; v_gene: TRBV18; CDR3aa: CASSPRDDYNEQFF; CDR3nt: TGTGCCAGCTCACCCAGGGATGACTACAATGAGCAGTTCTTC
j_gene: TRBJ1-1; abundance: -; d_gene: -; v_gene: TRBV5-6; CDR3aa: CASSFSQRGTEAFF; CDR3nt: TGTGCCAGCAGCTTTAGTCAGAGAGGCACTGAAGCTTTCTTT
j_gene: TRBJ2-5; abundance: -; d_gene: -; v_gene: TRBV24-1; CDR3aa: CATSANRGETQYF; CDR3nt: TGTGCCACCAGTGCCAACCGGGGAGAGACCCAGTACTTC
j_gene: TRBJ2-1; abundance: -; d_gene: TRBD2; v_gene: TRBV5-1; CDR3aa: CASSLTGLASLNEQFF; CDR3nt: TGCGCCAGCAGCTTGACCGGACTAGCTAGTTTGAATGAGCAGTTCTTC
j_gene: TRBJ1-2; abundance: -; d_gene: TRBD1; v_gene: TRBV28; CDR3aa: CASSFRDRVLNGYTF; CDR3nt: TGTGCCAGCAGTTTCAGGGACAGGGTCCTTAATGGCTACACCTTC
j_gene: TRBJ1-3; abundance: -; d_gene: TRBD1; v_gene: TRBV6-6; CDR3aa: CASSLGGQGFSGNTIYF; CDR3nt: TGTGCCAGCAGTCTAGGGGGACAGGGCTTCTCTGGAAACACCATATATTTT
j_gene: TRBJ1-5; abundance: -; d_gene: -; v_gene: TRBV7-9; CDR3aa: CASSFAANQPQHF; CDR3nt: TGTGCCAGCAGCTTTGCGGCCAATCAGCCCCAGCATTTT
j_gene: TRBJ1-5; abundance: -; d_gene: -; v_gene: TRBV6-2/TRBV6-3; CDR3aa: CASSSFQSWGRQPQHF; CDR3nt: TGTGCCAGCAGTTCCTTTCAATCCTGGGGGCGTCAGCCCCAGCATTTT
j_gene: TRBJ2-1; abundance: -; d_gene: -; v_gene: TRBV29-1; CDR3aa: CSVRTANEQFF; CDR3nt: TGCAGCGTCAGGACAGCGAATGAGCAGTTCTTC
j_gene: TRBJ1-1; abundance: few; d_gene: -; v_gene: TRBV7-2; CDR3aa: CASSTGQNTEAFF; CDR3nt: TGTGCCAGCAGCACAGGACAAAACACTGAAGCTTTCTTT
j_gene: TRBJ1-5; abundance: few; d_gene: TRBD1; v_gene: TRBV9; CDR3aa: CASGTGGGNQPQHF; CDR3nt: TGTGCCAGCGGAACAGGGGGCGGCAATCAGCCCCAGCATTTT
j_gene: TRBJ2-3; abundance: -; d_gene: TRBD1; v_gene: TRBV11-2; CDR3aa: CASSPQGANTDTQYF; CDR3nt: TGTGCCAGCAGCCCACAGGGGGCGAACACAGATACGCAGTATTTT
j_gene: TRBJ1-3; abundance: -; d_gene: -; v_gene: TRBV6-5; CDR3aa: CASSYSSRAGGNTIYF; CDR3nt: TGTGCCAGCAGTTACTCGTCCAGGGCAGGAGGAAACACCATATATTTT
j_gene: TRBJ2-7; abundance: once; d_gene: -; v_gene: TRBV30; CDR3aa: CAWKQGLGYEQYF; CDR3nt: TGTGCCTGGAAGCAGGGGCTAGGCTACGAGCAGTACTTC
j_gene: TRBJ2-5; abundance: -; d_gene: -; v_gene: TRBV7-2; CDR3aa: CASGPGQGMRETQYF; CDR3nt: TGTGCCAGCGGACCGGGGCAGGGGATGCGAGAGACCCAGTACTTC
j_gene: TRBJ1-1; abundance: -; d_gene: TRBD1; v_gene: TRBV7-2; CDR3aa: CASSVGQGAGVAFF; CDR3nt: TGTGCCAGCAGCGTGGGACAGGGGGCTGGTGTAGCTTTCTTT
j_gene: TRBJ1-6; abundance: -; d_gene: -; v_gene: TRBV6-2/TRBV6-3; CDR3aa: CASSYFPTETANSPLHF; CDR3nt: TGTGCCAGCAGTTACTTTCCGACCGAGACAGCTAATTCACCCCTCCACTTT
j_gene: TRBJ1-4; abundance: -; d_gene: TRBD1; v_gene: TRBV2; CDR3aa: CASSRHGAGGTNEKLFF; CDR3nt: TGTGCCAGCAGTCGCCATGGGGCAGGGGGCACTAATGAAAAACTGTTTTTT
j_gene: TRBJ1-3; abundance: -; d_gene: -; v_gene: TRBV12-5; CDR3aa: CASGLASQVTGFSGNTIYF; CDR3nt: TGTGCTAGTGGTTTGGCCTCACAAGTGACAGGATTCTCTGGAAACACCATATATTTT
j_gene: TRBJ2-5; abundance: -; d_gene: -; v_gene: TRBV5-1; CDR3aa: CASSLQGIEETQYF; CDR3nt: TGCGCCAGCAGCTTACAGGGAATTGAAGAGACCCAGTACTTC
j_gene: TRBJ2-3; abundance: -; d_gene: TRBD2; v_gene: TRBV28; CDR3aa: CASRPPGLAVDGTDTQYF; CDR3nt: TGTGCCAGCAGACCCCCCGGCCTAGCGGTCGACGGCACAGATACGCAGTATTTT
j_gene: TRBJ1-1; abundance: once; d_gene: TRBD1; v_gene: TRBV11-3; CDR3aa: CASSPNPDRERPEAFF; CDR3nt: TGTGCCAGCAGCCCAAATCCGGACAGGGAACGTCCTGAAGCTTTCTTT
j_gene: TRBJ2-7; abundance: -; d_gene: TRBD1; v_gene: TRBV6-5; CDR3aa: CASRQGVWSEQYF; CDR3nt: TGTGCCAGCAGACAGGGGGTTTGGAGCGAGCAGTACTTC
j_gene: TRBJ2-5; abundance: -; d_gene: -; v_gene: TRBV4-1; CDR3aa: CASSHGPETQYF; CDR3nt: TGCGCCAGCAGCCACGGTCCAGAGACCCAGTACTTC
j_gene: TRBJ1-5; abundance: -; d_gene: -; v_gene: TRBV6-5; CDR3aa: CASRQDSNQPQHF; CDR3nt: TGTGCCAGCCGGCAGGATAGCAATCAGCCCCAGCATTTT
j_gene: TRBJ2-7; abundance: -; d_gene: TRBD2; v_gene: TRBV2; CDR3aa: CASTGLAGLYEQYF; CDR3nt: TGTGCCAGCACAGGGCTAGCGGGACTCTACGAGCAGTACTTC
j_gene: TRBJ1-5; abundance: -; d_gene: TRBD1; v_gene: TRBV30; CDR3aa: CAWSVTGGNQPQHF; CDR3nt: TGTGCCTGGAGTGTAACAGGGGGGAATCAGCCCCAGCATTTT
j_gene: TRBJ1-5; abundance: -; d_gene: -; v_gene: TRBV6-6; CDR3aa: CASSQNPGANQPQHF; CDR3nt: TGTGCCAGCAGTCAGAACCCGGGAGCGAATCAGCCCCAGCATTTT
j_gene: TRBJ1-1; abundance: -; d_gene: TRBD1; v_gene: TRBV6-6; CDR3aa: CASSLGGTGGLAFF; CDR3nt: TGTGCCAGCAGCCTTGGCGGGACAGGGGGCTTAGCTTTCTTT
j_gene: TRBJ2-3; abundance: -; d_gene: -; v_gene: TRBV9; CDR3aa: CASSVARLGRTDTQYF; CDR3nt: TGTGCCAGCAGCGTAGCGCGACTAGGTCGCACAGATACGCAGTATTTT
j_gene: TRBJ1-2; abundance: -; d_gene: TRBD1; v_gene: TRBV28; CDR3aa: CASSLGGTGGRYGYTF; CDR3nt: TGTGCCAGCAGTTTAGGGGGGACAGGGGGCCGATATGGCTACACCTTC
j_gene: TRBJ1-5; abundance: few; d_gene: -; v_gene: TRBV6-1; CDR3aa: CASSDIPRAGDQPQHF; CDR3nt: TGTGCCAGCAGTGACATCCCTAGGGCAGGGGACCAGCCCCAGCATTTT
j_gene: TRBJ2-1; abundance: -; d_gene: TRBD1; v_gene: TRBV13; CDR3aa: CASSKRTGGLMFGSYNEQFF; CDR3nt: TGTGCCAGCAGCAAGCGGACAGGGGGTCTTATGTTCGGCTCCTACAATGAGCAGTTCTTC
j_gene: TRBJ2-5; abundance: -; d_gene: -; v_gene: TRBV7-2; CDR3aa: CASSLSVQTQYF; CDR3nt: TGTGCCAGCAGCTTATCCGTTCAGACCCAGTACTTC
j_gene: TRBJ1-5; abundance: once; d_gene: -; v_gene: TRBV28; CDR3aa: CASSSLSRRKHF; CDR3nt: TGTGCCAGCAGTTCGCTTTCGAGGAGGAAGCATTTT
j_gene: TRBJ2-3; abundance: -; d_gene: TRBD2; v_gene: TRBV6-5; CDR3aa: CASSSGLAGTDTQYF; CDR3nt: TGTGCCAGCAGTAGTGGACTAGCGGGCACAGATACGCAGTATTTT
j_gene: TRBJ2-3; abundance: -; d_gene: TRBD1; v_gene: TRBV15; CDR3aa: CATSRDLSGTGGNTQYF; CDR3nt: TGTGCCACCAGCAGAGATTTGTCTGGGACAGGGGGCAACACGCAGTATTTT